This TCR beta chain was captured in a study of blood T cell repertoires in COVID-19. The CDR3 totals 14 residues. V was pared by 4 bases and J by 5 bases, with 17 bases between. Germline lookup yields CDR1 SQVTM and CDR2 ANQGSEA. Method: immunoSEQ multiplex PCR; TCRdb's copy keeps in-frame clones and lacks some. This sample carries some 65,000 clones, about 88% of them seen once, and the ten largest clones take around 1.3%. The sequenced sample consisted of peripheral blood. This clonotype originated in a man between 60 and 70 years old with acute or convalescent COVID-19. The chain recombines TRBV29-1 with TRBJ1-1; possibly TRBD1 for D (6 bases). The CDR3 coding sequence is TGCAGCGTTGTAACAGGGAAAATGGGGACTGAAGCTTTCTTT. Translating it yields CSVVTGKMGTEAFF.